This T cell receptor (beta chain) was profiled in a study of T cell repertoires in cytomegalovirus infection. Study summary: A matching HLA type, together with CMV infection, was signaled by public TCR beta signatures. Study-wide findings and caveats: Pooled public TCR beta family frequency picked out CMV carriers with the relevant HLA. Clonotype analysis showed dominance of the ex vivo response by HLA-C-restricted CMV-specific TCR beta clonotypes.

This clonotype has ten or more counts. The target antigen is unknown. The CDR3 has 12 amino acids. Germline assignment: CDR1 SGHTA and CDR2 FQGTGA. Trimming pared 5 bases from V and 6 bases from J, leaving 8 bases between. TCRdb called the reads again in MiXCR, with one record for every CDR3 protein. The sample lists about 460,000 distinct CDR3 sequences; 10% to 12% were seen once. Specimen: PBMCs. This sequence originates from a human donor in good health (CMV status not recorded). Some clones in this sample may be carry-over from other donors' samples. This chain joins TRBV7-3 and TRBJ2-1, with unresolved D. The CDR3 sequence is CASSAPFNEQFF. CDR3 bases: TGTGCCAGCAGCGCCCCTTTCAATGAGCAGTTCTTC.